The entry that follows covers one T cell receptor beta chain sequence. Its antigen is unknown. The data belong to a study of T cell responses to AZD1222 COVID-19 vaccine. Study-wide results and caveats: Repertoire collection took place solely once the T cell response had peaked. The donor group comprised mostly white British people and more females; the analysis possibly underestimated clonal diversity.

Germline V gene data show CDR1 as MNHEY and CDR2 as SVGEGT. Trimming pared 0 bases from V and 1 base from J, leaving 15 bases between. The CDR3 runs 17 residues. Produced via immunoSEQ multiplex PCR; TCRdb's table is partial and in-frame only. The sample has around 99,000 clones; approximately 90% are singletons. Sequences were derived from peripheral blood, sampled 28 days after the second AZD1222 dose. The V call is TRBV6-2 or TRBV6-3, the J call TRBJ2-5, with D perhaps TRBD2 (6 bases). The clonotype comes from an adult who received the AZD1222 COVID-19 vaccine. Here the CDR3 DNA reads TGTGCCAGCAGTTACTCAATGGGGAGGCGGGCCCAAGAGACCCAGTACTTC. It is translated as CASSYSMGRRAQETQYF.